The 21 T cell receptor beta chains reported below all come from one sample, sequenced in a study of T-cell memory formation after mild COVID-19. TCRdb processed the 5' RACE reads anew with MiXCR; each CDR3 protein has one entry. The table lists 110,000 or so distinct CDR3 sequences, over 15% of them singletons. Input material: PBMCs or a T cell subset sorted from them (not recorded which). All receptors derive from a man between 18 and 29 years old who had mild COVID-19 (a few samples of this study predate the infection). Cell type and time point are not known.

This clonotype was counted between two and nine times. The CDR3 loop is CASTTRLAGLLQETQYF. The CDR3 bases are TGTGCCAGCACTACCCGACTAGCGGGGTTACTCCAAGAGACCCAGTACTTC. The V and J genes are TRBV6-5 and TRBJ2-5, with 11 nucleotides matching TRBD2. This CDR3 spans 17 amino acids. Germline assignment: CDR1 MNHEY and CDR2 SVGAGI. V dropped 7 bases and J dropped 1; count of bases not matched to a gene: 11.

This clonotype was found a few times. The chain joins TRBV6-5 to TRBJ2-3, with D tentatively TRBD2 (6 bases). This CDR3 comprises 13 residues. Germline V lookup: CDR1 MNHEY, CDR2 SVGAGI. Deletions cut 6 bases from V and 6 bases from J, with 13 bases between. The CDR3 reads CASRHLAGDTQYF. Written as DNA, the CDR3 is TGTGCCAGCAGACACTTGGCGGGGGATACGCAGTATTTT.

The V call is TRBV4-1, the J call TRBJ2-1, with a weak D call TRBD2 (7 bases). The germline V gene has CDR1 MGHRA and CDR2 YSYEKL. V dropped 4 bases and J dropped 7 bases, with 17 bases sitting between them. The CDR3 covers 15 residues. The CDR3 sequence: CASSPLGRGANEQFF. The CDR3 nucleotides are TGCGCCAGCAGCCCCCTAGGACGGGGGGCGAATGAGCAGTTCTTC.

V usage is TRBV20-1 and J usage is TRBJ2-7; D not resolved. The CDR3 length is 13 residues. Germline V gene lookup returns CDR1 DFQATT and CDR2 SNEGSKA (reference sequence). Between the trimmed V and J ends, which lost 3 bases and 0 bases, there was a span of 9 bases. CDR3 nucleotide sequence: TGCAGTGCTAGTTTGTACAGCTCCTACGAGCAGTACGTC. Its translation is CSASLYSSYEQYV.

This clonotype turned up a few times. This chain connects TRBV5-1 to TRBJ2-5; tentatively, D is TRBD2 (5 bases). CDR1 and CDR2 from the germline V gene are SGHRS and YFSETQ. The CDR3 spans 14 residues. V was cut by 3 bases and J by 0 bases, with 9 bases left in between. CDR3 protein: CASSSRTHQETQYF. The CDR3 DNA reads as TGCGCCAGCAGCTCGAGGACTCACCAAGAGACCCAGTACTTC.

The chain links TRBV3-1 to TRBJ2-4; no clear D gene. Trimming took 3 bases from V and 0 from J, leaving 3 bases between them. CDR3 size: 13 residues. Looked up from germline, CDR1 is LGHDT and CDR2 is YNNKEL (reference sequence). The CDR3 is CASSQLAKNIQYF. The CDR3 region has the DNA TGTGCCAGCAGCCAGCTAGCCAAAAACATTCAGTACTTC.

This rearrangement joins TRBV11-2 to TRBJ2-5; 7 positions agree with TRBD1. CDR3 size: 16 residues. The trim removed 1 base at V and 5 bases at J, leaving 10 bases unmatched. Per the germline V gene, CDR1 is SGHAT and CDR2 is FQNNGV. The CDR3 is CASSLATGSFVETQYF. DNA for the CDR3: TGTGCCAGCAGCTTAGCGACAGGGTCATTTGTGGAGACCCAGTACTTC.

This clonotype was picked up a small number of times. The CDR3 sequence is CASRLQGRETQYF. In nucleotides, the CDR3 is TGTGCCAGCAGATTGCAGGGGAGAGAGACCCAGTACTTC. The chain combines TRBV2 with TRBJ2-5, with D perhaps matching TRBD1 (6 bases). Deletions cut 6 bases from V and 4 bases from J, with 12 bases between. The germline CDR1 and CDR2 sequences are SNHLY and FYNNEI. This CDR3 is built from 13 residues.

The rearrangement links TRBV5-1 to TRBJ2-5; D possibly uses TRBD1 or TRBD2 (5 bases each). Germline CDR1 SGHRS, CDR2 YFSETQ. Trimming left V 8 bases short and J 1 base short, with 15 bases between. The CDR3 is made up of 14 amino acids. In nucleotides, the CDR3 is TGCGCCAGTCTCGAGGGGTTCGGCCAAGAGACCCAGTACTTC. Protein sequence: CASLEGFGQETQYF.

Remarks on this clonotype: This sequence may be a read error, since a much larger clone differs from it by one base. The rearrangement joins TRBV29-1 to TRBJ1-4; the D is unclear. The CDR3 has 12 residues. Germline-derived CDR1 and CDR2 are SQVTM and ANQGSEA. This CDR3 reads CGVERVNEKLFF. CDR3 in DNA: TGCGGCGTTGAGAGGGTTAATGAAAAACTGTTTTTT.

The chain's CDR3 is CSVEEWGSDQQYF. CDR3 nucleotide sequence: TGCAGCGTTGAAGAATGGGGCAGCGATCAGCAGTACTTC. The gene calls are TRBV29-1 and TRBJ2-7, with D possibly matching TRBD1 (5 bases). The V end lost 0 bases, the J end lost 8 bases, and 14 bases lay between the germline ends. The CDR3 consists of 13 residues. Germline V gene lookup returns CDR1 SQVTM and CDR2 ANQGSEA.

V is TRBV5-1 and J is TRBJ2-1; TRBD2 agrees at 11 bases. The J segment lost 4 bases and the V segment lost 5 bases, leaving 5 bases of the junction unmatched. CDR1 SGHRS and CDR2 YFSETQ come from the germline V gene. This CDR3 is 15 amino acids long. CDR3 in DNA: TGCGCCAGCAGATCTAGCGGGGGGACTTACAATGAGCAGTTCTTC. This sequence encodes CASRSSGGTYNEQFF.

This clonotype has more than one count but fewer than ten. In DNA, the CDR3 is TGCGCCAGCAGTAATGAGCCCTCGGAGACCCAGTACTTC. Translated: CASSNEPSETQYF. The V and J genes are TRBV5-1 and TRBJ2-5; D gene uncertain. CDR3 length: 13 amino acids. Trimming cost V 5 bases and J 5 bases, with 13 bases left between them. Germline V gene lookup returns CDR1 SGHRS and CDR2 YFSETQ.

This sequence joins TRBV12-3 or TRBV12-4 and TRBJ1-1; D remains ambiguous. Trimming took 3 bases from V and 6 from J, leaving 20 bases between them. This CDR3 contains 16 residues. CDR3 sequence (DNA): TGTGCCAGCAGTTTTATAGCTGGATACAAGGCGGCTGAAGCTTTCTTT. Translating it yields CASSFIAGYKAAEAFF.

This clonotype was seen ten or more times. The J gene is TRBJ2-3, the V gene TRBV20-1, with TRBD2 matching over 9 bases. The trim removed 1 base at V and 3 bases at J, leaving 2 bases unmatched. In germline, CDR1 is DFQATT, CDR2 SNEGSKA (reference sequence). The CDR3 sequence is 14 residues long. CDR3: CSARASGATDTQYF. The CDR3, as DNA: TGCAGTGCTAGAGCTAGCGGGGCGACAGATACGCAGTATTTT.

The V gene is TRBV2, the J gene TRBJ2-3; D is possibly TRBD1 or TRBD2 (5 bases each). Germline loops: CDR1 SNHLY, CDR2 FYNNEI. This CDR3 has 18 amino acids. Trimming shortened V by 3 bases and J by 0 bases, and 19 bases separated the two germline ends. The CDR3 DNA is TGTGCCAGCAGTGAGGTGGGGACCGTCTACCTTAGCACAGATACGCAGTATTTT. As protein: CASSEVGTVYLSTDTQYF.

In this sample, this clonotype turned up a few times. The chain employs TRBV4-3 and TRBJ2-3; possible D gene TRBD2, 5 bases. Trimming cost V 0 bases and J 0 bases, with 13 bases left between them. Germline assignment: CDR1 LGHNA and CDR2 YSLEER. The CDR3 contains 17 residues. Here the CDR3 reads CASSQDRGGPSTDTQYF. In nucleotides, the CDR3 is TGCGCCAGCAGCCAAGATCGAGGCGGGCCTAGCACAGATACGCAGTATTTT.

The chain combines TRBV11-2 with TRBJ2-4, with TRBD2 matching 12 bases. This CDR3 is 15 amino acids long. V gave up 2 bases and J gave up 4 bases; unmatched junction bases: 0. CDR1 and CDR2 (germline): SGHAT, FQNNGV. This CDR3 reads CASSLLAGGKNIQYF. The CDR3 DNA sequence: TGTGCCAGCAGCTTACTAGCGGGGGGGAAAAACATTCAGTACTTC.

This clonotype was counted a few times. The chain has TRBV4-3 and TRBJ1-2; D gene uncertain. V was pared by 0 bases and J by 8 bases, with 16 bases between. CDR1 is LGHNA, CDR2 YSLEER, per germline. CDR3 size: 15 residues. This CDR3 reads CASSQDPQFFYGYTF. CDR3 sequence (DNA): TGCGCCAGCAGCCAAGACCCGCAATTCTTCTACGGCTACACCTTC.

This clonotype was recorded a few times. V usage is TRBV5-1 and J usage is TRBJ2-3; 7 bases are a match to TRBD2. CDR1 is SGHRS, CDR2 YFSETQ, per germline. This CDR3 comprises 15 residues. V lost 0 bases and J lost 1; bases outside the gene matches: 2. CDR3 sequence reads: CASSLGRGGTDTQYF. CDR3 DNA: TGCGCCAGCAGCTTGGGCCGGGGGGGCACAGATACGCAGTATTTT.

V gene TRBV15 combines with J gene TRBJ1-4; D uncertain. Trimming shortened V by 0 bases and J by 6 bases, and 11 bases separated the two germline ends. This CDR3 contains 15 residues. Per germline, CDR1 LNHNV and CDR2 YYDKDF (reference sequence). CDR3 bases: TGTGCCACCAGCAGAGATAAGGGCTGGGATGAAAAACTGTTTTTT. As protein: CATSRDKGWDEKLFF.